The 3 T cell receptor beta chains below were found in one sample sequenced in a study of CXCR3-negative and CXCR3-positive naive CD8 T cells. The libraries of TRB cDNA were prepared using 5' RACE with UMI labels. No DNA is given; TCRdb re-called the 5' RACE reads and lists each CDR3 protein once. This sample lists about 130,000 distinct CDR3 sequences; its ten largest clones have around 0.27%. Sequencing was performed on naive CXCR3- CD8+ T cells from blood. The subset denotes: CD45RO-CCR7+CD27+CD95- naive CD8+ T cells lacking CXCR3 (TNR3-). These TCRs come from a human donor in good health. Some clones in this sample may be carry-over from other donors' samples.

This rearrangement joins TRBV4-3 to TRBJ1-1; TCRdb's D call, TRBD1, is unchecked because there is no DNA. The CDR3 runs to 15 residues. In germline, CDR1 is LGHNA, CDR2 YSLEER. CDR3 loop: CASSQEATGNTEAFF.

The chain combines TRBV18 with TRBJ1-3. This CDR3 is built from 13 residues. Germline loops: CDR1 KGHSH, CDR2 LQKENI. CDR3 in amino acids: CASSPGQGNTIYF.

The chain couples TRBV2 to TRBJ2-1. The CDR3 spans 16 residues. Germline lookup yields CDR1 SNHLY and CDR2 FYNNEI. The CDR3 sequence: CASSQLRGGAYNEQFF.